A single sample is the source of the 9 T cell receptor beta chains below, sequenced in a study of shared clonotypes between healthy human individuals. The repertoire was sequenced with immunoSEQ multiplex PCR; TCRdb's copy has only in-frame clones and lacks some. The data contain millions of clones, 85% to 95% of them singletons. Sequences were obtained from naive CD4+ T cells sorted from blood. Specified subset: CD45RA+ positively selected. These receptors were collected from a man in his late teens or twenties in good health.

The chain couples TRBV2 to TRBJ1-6, with 7 bases aligning to TRBD1. This CDR3 has 16 amino acids. CDR1 and CDR2 from the germline V gene are SNHLY and FYNNEI. V was pared by 7 bases and J by 0 bases, with 6 bases of the junction left unmatched. The CDR3 DNA reads as TGTGCCAGCAACTCAGGGGGTGGCTCCTATAATTCACCCCTCCACTTT. As protein: CASNSGGGSYNSPLHF.

The V and J genes are TRBV11-2 and TRBJ2-4, with D possibly TRBD2 on 6 matching bases. Germline CDR1 is SGHAT and CDR2 is FQNNGV. This CDR3 spans 16 amino acids. The germline V and J ends were trimmed by 3 bases and 2 bases, with 14 bases remaining between them. Here the CDR3 DNA reads TGTGCCAGCAGCTTGGAGGGTGGGCTTTCCAAAAACATTCAGTACTTC. Amino acid sequence: CASSLEGGLSKNIQYF.

Points on this clone: The same CDR3 is also encoded by other DNA sequences in this sample. The chain joins TRBV5-4 to TRBJ1-2; D is undetermined. Germline V gene data show CDR1 as SGHNT and CDR2 as YYREEE (reference sequence). The CDR3 runs to 13 residues. V was pared by 0 bases and J by 2 bases, with 5 bases between. The CDR3, as DNA: TGTGCCAGCAGCTTGGATCGGAACTATGGCTACACCTTC. This sequence encodes CASSLDRNYGYTF. The full variable domain, completed using reference TRBV5-4 and TRBJ1-2, is ETGVTQSPTHLIKTRGQQVTLRCSSQSGHNTVSWYQQALGQGPQFIFQYYREEENGRGNFPPRFSGLQFPNYSSELNVNALELDDSALYLCASSLDRNYGYTFGSGTRLTVV.

The V and J genes are TRBV5-1 and TRBJ2-7; the match to TRBD1 covers 7 bases. Germline V gives CDR1 SGHRS, CDR2 YFSETQ. The length of the CDR3 is 13 residues. The V and J ends lost 2 bases and 4 bases, in that order; junction bases with no gene match: 3. DNA of the CDR3: TGCGCCAGCAGCTTCACAGGGGCGTACGAGCAGTACTTC. Residues: CASSFTGAYEQYF. The full variable domain, rest sourced from reference TRBV5-1 and TRBJ2-7, is KAGVTQTPRYLIKTRGQQVTLSCSPISGHRSVSWYQQTPGQGLQFLFEYFSETQRNKGNFPGRFSGRQFSNSRSEMNVSTLELGDSALYLCASSFTGAYEQYFGPGTRLTVT.

The V gene is TRBV30, the J gene TRBJ1-1; D unresolved. Deletions cut 5 bases from V and 4 bases from J, with 11 bases between. Germline V gene sequence: CDR1 GTSNPN, CDR2 SVGIG (reference sequence). The CDR3 has 12 residues. The CDR3, as DNA: TGTGCCTGGGGTGCGCGGAGCACTGAAGCTTTCTTT. Amino acids: CAWGARSTEAFF.

This clone appeared a single time. The V and J genes are TRBV25-1 and TRBJ2-3; 7 bases align to TRBD1. The V gene's germline CDR1 is MGHDK and CDR2 SYGVNS. J gave up 0 bases and V 2 bases, and 5 bases lay outside the gene matches. This CDR3 spans 16 amino acids. DNA for the CDR3: TGTGCCAGCAGTGAACTAGACAGGGCTAGCACAGATACGCAGTATTTT. This translates into CASSELDRASTDTQYF.

The chain uses TRBV29-1 and TRBJ1-2, with 9 bases that match TRBD1. The germline CDR1 and CDR2 sequences are SQVTM and ANQGSEA. Trimming removed 0 bases from V and 14 bases from J; junction bases left unmatched: 7. The length of the CDR3 is 12 residues. The CDR3 sequence is CSVEDPGQGTTF. In nucleotides, the CDR3 is TGCAGCGTTGAAGATCCCGGACAGGGGACTACCTTC.

The gene calls are TRBV5-1 and TRBJ2-4; the match to TRBD1 covers 10 bases. Germline CDR1 reads SGHRS; CDR2 reads YFSETQ. V was pared by 4 bases and J by 0 bases, with 7 bases of the junction left unmatched. The CDR3 is made up of 17 amino acids. In DNA form, the CDR3 reads TGCGCCAGCAGCCCGGGACAGGGGCAGGGAGCCAAAAACATTCAGTACTTC. This translates into CASSPGQGQGAKNIQYF.

The genes are TRBV5-3 and TRBJ1-1; 8 nucleotides agree with TRBD1. TRBV5-3 counts as an open reading frame of uncertain function. The trim removed 6 bases at V and 4 bases at J, leaving 20 bases unmatched. The length of the CDR3 is 18 residues. CDR3 DNA sequence: TGTGCCAGAACCCTGGGGACAGGATGGACCTCTCGTCGCACTGAAGCTTTCTTT. This codes for CARTLGTGWTSRRTEAFF.